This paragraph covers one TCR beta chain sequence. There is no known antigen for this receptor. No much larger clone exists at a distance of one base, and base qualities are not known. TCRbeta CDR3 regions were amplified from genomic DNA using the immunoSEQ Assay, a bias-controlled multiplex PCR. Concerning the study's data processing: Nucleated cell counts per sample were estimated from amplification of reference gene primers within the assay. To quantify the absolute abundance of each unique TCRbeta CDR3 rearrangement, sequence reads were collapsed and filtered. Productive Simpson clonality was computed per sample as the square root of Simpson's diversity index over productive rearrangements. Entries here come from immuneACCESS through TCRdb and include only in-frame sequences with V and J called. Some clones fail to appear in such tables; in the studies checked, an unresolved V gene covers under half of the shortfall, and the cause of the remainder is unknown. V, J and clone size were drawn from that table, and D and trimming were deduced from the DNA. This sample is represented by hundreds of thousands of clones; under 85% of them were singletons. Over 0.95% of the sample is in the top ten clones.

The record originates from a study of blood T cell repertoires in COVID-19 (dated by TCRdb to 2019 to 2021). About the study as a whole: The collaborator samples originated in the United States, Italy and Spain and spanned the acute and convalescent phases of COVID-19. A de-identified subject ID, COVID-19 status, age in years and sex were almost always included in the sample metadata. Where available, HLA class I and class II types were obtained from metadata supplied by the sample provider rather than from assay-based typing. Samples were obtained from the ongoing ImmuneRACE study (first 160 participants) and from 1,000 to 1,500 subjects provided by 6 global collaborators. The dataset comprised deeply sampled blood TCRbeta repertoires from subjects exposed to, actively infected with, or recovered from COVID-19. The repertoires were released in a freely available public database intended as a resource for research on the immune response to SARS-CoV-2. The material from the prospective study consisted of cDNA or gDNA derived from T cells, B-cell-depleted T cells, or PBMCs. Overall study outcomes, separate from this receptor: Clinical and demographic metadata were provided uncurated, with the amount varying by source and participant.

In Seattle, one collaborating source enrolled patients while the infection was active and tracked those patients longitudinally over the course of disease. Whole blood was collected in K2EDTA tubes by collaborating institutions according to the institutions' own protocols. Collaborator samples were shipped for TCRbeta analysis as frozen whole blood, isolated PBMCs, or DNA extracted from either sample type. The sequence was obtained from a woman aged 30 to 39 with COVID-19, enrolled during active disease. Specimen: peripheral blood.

The DNA is TGTGCCAGTAGTCGGGACTTTCTTTCCTACGAGCAGTACTTC. Translated, it reads CASSRDFLSYEQYF. The V and J segments used are TRBV19 and TRBJ2-7, and possibly TRBD2, on 6 matching bases. Sequences LNHDA (CDR1) and SQIVND (CDR2) are obtained from the germline V gene (reference sequence). The CDR3 covers 14 residues, taking in both the cysteine and the phenylalanine. Only the CDR3 DNA is retained, 42 bases long and in frame from the first base. V was cut back by 5 bases and J by 1 base, leaving a gap of 12 bases between them. Beyond the CDR3, the reference TRBV19 and TRBJ2-7 genes provide the residues; the full variable domain reads: DGGITQSPKYLFRKEGQNVTLSCEQNLNHDAMYWYRQDPGQGLRLIYYSQIVNDFQKGDIAEGYSVSREKKESFPLTVTSAQKNPTAFYLCASSRDFLSYEQYFGPGTRLTVT.